The 30 T cell receptor beta chains given below trace back to one sample, sequenced in a study of blood T cell repertoires in COVID-19 (TCRdb year 2020). The protocol used for the library was the immunoSEQ multiplex PCR assay. Imported from immuneACCESS, the table was reduced by TCRdb to in-frame sequences with V and J called. These copies leave out some clones; in studies compared against another copy, an unresolved V gene accounts for under half, and the cause of the remainder is not known. This sample holds about 120,000 clones; approximately 80% were observed only once. 37% of the sample is in the top ten clones. Sequencing input: peripheral blood. The source is a man in his forties with active or convalescent COVID-19.

V usage is TRBV5-1 and J usage is TRBJ1-5; possible D gene TRBD1, 5 bases. Trimming pared 0 bases from V and 0 bases from J, leaving 7 bases between. Germline loops: CDR1 SGHRS, CDR2 YFSETQ. CDR3 length: 15 residues. CDR3 nucleotides: TGCGCCAGCAGCTTGGAAGGGGTTAGCAATCAGCCCCAGCATTTT. The encoded protein is CASSLEGVSNQPQHF. The full variable domain, in which reference TRBV5-1 and TRBJ1-5 provide the parts outside the CDR3, is KAGVTQTPRYLIKTRGQQVTLSCSPISGHRSVSWYQQTPGQGLQFLFEYFSETQRNKGNFPGRFSGRQFSNSRSEMNVSTLELGDSALYLCASSLEGVSNQPQHFGDGTRLSIL.

The gene calls are TRBV11-2 and TRBJ1-1; 9 bases are shared with TRBD1. The CDR3 has 14 amino acids. V was pared by 6 bases and J by 1 base, with 3 bases of the junction left unmatched. Per the germline V gene, CDR1 is SGHAT and CDR2 is FQNNGV. This CDR3 reads CASRRDRANTEAFF. DNA for the CDR3: TGTGCCAGCAGAAGGGACAGGGCGAACACTGAAGCTTTCTTT. The full variable domain, completed using reference TRBV11-2 and TRBJ1-1, is EAGVAQSPRYKIIEKRQSVAFWCNPISGHATLYWYQQILGQGPKLLIQFQNNGVVDDSQLPKDRFSAERLKGVDSTLKIQPAKLEDSAVYLCASRRDRANTEAFFGQGTRLTVV.

This clone was counted only a few times. The chain joins TRBV7-7 to TRBJ2-1; the D is unclear. Trimming stripped 1 base from V and 8 bases from J, with 9 bases between. This CDR3 is built from 13 residues. Germline V lookup: CDR1 SSHAT, CDR2 FNYEAQ (reference sequence). The DNA of the CDR3 is TGTGCCAGCAGCTTAGGTAGTCTCGATGAGCAGTTCTTC. Its translation is CASSLGSLDEQFF.

The chain carries TRBV2 and TRBJ1-3; a possible D gene is TRBD1 (6 bases). The germline V gene encodes CDR1 SNHLY and CDR2 FYNNEI. Deletions cut 6 bases from V and 0 bases from J, with 15 bases between. This CDR3 has 16 amino acids. CDR3 residues: CASRTLGGPSGNTIYF. CDR3 nucleotides: TGTGCCAGCAGGACCCTAGGGGGTCCCTCTGGAAACACCATATATTTT.

This clone was detected only once. This rearrangement joins TRBV10-1 to TRBJ1-1; D may be TRBD1 (5 bases). CDR3 size: 15 residues. Per germline, CDR1 WNHNN and CDR2 SYGVQD (reference sequence). V lost 3 bases, J lost 3 bases, and 14 bases lay in between. CDR3 sequence reads: CASSDSSGSYTEAFF. Here the CDR3 DNA reads TGCGCCAGCAGTGACTCCTCAGGGTCGTACACTGAAGCTTTCTTT.

This clone was counted a few times. The chain employs TRBV27 and TRBJ1-2; 8 bases line up with TRBD1. The CDR3 consists of 14 residues. CDR1 and CDR2 (germline): MNHEY, SMNVEV (reference sequence). V shed 7 bases and J 4 bases; nucleotides not matched to a gene: 8. The CDR3 DNA sequence: TGTGCCAGCAAACGGGGACAGGACCCCTATGGCTACACCTTC. As protein: CASKRGQDPYGYTF.

The gene calls are TRBV28 and TRBJ2-2; D unresolved. Trimming pared 2 bases from V and 0 bases from J, leaving 7 bases between. Germline V gene sequence: CDR1 MDHEN, CDR2 SYDVKM. The CDR3 length is 15 residues. The DNA of the CDR3 is TGTGCCAGCAGTTTAGCCGGAGCGAACACCGGGGAGCTGTTTTTT. The encoded protein is CASSLAGANTGELFF.

The chain combines TRBV7-8 with TRBJ1-1; 11 bases align to TRBD1. The CDR3 has 14 residues. Trimming cost V 5 bases and J 5 bases; bases outside gene matches: 4. Germline assignment: CDR1 SGHVS and CDR2 FQNEAQ. The CDR3 bases are TGTGCCAGCAGCGAGGACAGGGGGCGGACTGAAGCTTTCTTT. The encoded protein is CASSEDRGRTEAFF.

CDR3 region: CASRPGGSYEQYF. The CDR3 coding sequence is TGTGCCAGCAGGCCAGGGGGCTCCTACGAGCAGTACTTC. The chain combines TRBV6-6 with TRBJ2-7; 7 positions agree with TRBD1. The CDR3 extends over 13 amino acids. J lost 0 bases, V lost 6 bases, and 2 bases had no gene match. Germline lookup yields CDR1 MNHNY and CDR2 SVGAGI (reference sequence).

In nucleotides, the CDR3 is TGTGCCTGGAGTGTAAGCGGGACTCACTATGGCTACACCTTC. It yields the protein CAWSVSGTHYGYTF. The chain links TRBV30 to TRBJ1-2, with D maybe TRBD1 (5 bases). This CDR3 spans 14 amino acids. Per the germline V gene, CDR1 is GTSNPN and CDR2 is SVGIG (reference sequence). V lost 0 bases to trimming and J lost 3 bases, with 11 bases between them.

Many counts were recorded for this clone. CDR3 bases: TGTGCCAGCAGCCCATTCCCCGGGACAGGGGCCCCCGAGCAGTACTTC. It codes for CASSPFPGTGAPEQYF. This chain joins TRBV7-3 and TRBJ2-7; 10 bases match TRBD1. The CDR3 is 16 residues long. The J segment lost 6 bases and the V segment lost 5 bases, leaving 13 bases of the junction unmatched. Germline lookup yields CDR1 SGHTA and CDR2 FQGTGA. Complete variable domain (other parts from reference TRBV7-3 and TRBJ2-7): GAGVSQTPSNKVTEKGKYVELRCDPISGHTALYWYRQSLGQGPEFLIYFQGTGAADDSGLPNDRFFAVRPEGSVSTLKIQRTERGDSAVYLCASSPFPGTGAPEQYFGPGTRLTVT.

The chain couples TRBV9 to TRBJ2-3; perhaps TRBD1 as D (6 bases). CDR3 length: 15 residues. Germline assignment: CDR1 SGDLS and CDR2 YYNGEE. V was trimmed by 2 bases and J by 0 bases, leaving 10 bases between them. The CDR3 DNA is TGTGCCAGCAGCGTCCAGGGGATTAGCACAGATACGCAGTATTTT. It yields the protein CASSVQGISTDTQYF.

The gene calls are TRBV5-1 and TRBJ2-2; D perhaps matches TRBD2 (5 bases). Germline V gives CDR1 SGHRS, CDR2 YFSETQ. The V and J ends lost 0 bases and 0 bases respectively, with 9 bases between them. The CDR3 length is 16 residues. CDR3 amino acids: CASSLVGSSNTGELFF. CDR3 coding DNA: TGCGCCAGCAGCTTGGTGGGGAGCTCGAACACCGGGGAGCTGTTTTTT.

The rearrangement uses TRBV2 and TRBJ2-6, with D unresolved. The germline CDR1 and CDR2 sequences are SNHLY and FYNNEI. CDR3 length: 15 amino acids. V lost 4 bases and J lost 0, with 7 bases in between. CDR3 bases: TGTGCCAGCAGTGTGTCCGTCTCTGGGGCCAACGTCCTGACTTTC. As protein: CASSVSVSGANVLTF. Full variable domain (outside the CDR3, taken from reference TRBV2 and TRBJ2-6): EPEVTQTPSHQVTQMGQEVILRCVPISNHLYFYWYRQILGQKVEFLVSFYNNEISEKSEIFDDQFSVERPDGSNFTLKIRSTKLEDSAMYFCASSVSVSGANVLTFGAGSRLTVL.

V gene TRBV7-9 combines with J gene TRBJ2-7, with TRBD2 matching over 8 bases. V was clipped by 1 base and J by 5 bases; unmatched bases: 10. The CDR3 loop spans 16 amino acids. The germline V gene has CDR1 SEHNR and CDR2 FQNEAQ (reference sequence). The CDR3 protein is CASSLGASGSDHEQYF. The CDR3 nucleotides read TGTGCCAGCAGCTTAGGAGCCAGCGGGAGCGACCACGAGCAGTACTTC.

The chain is built from TRBV19 and TRBJ1-1; tentative D call: TRBD1 (5 bases). Germline CDR1 is LNHDA and CDR2 is SQIVND (reference sequence). The CDR3 loop spans 14 amino acids. Trimming shortened V by 0 bases and J by 6 bases, and 11 bases separated the two germline ends. CDR3 in DNA: TGTGCCAGTAGTATAGATGGGGGGGTTGCTGAAGCTTTCTTT. Residues: CASSIDGGVAEAFF.

This clone came up a few times. The chain is built from TRBV12-3 or TRBV12-4 and TRBJ2-7; 8 nucleotides agree with TRBD2. With V trimmed by 8 bases and J by 6 bases, 3 bases remained unmatched. CDR3 length: 11 amino acids. The CDR3 is CASQAGVEQYF. The CDR3 bases are TGTGCCAGCCAAGCGGGAGTCGAGCAGTACTTC.

This chain connects TRBV7-2 to TRBJ2-3, with D maybe TRBD2 (5 bases). The CDR3 has 14 amino acids. From germline, CDR1 is SGHTA and CDR2 FQGNSA. V lost 4 bases, J lost 2 bases, and 10 bases lay in between. The CDR3 nucleotides are TGTGCCAGCAGCTCCGGAGGTTACACAGATACGCAGTATTTT. As protein: CASSSGGYTDTQYF. Supplemented by reference TRBV7-2 and TRBJ2-3, the full variable domain reads GAGVSQSPSNKVTEKGKDVELRCDPISGHTALYWYRQSLGQGLEFLIYFQGNSAPDKSGLPSDRFSAERTGGSVSTLTIQRTQQEDSAVYLCASSSGGYTDTQYFGPGTRLTVL.

This clone has just one count. This chain uses TRBV7-2 with TRBJ1-3; 7 bases match TRBD1. The CDR3 is made up of 15 amino acids. V lost 5 bases, J lost 4 bases, and 8 bases stayed unmatched. The germline CDR1 and CDR2 sequences are SGHTA and FQGNSA. CDR3 sequence (DNA): TGTGCCAGCAGCGTCAAGACAGGGCCGGGAAACACCATATATTTT. The encoded protein is CASSVKTGPGNTIYF.

This chain uses TRBV30 with TRBJ1-1; D might be TRBD1 (6 bases). The germline V gene has CDR1 GTSNPN and CDR2 SVGIG (reference sequence). V lost 2 bases and J lost 5, with 12 bases in between. This CDR3 has 13 residues. CDR3 loop: CAWSTGLRTEAFF. The CDR3 bases are TGTGCCTGGAGTACAGGGTTAAGAACTGAAGCTTTCTTT.

DNA for the CDR3: TGCGCCAGCAGCTTGGCAGGTAGCTCCTACGAGCAGTACTTC. Its protein is CASSLAGSSYEQYF. The chain joins TRBV5-1 to TRBJ2-7; D is uncertain. V lost 0 bases to trimming and J lost 0 bases, with 7 bases between them. Germline V gene lookup returns CDR1 SGHRS and CDR2 YFSETQ. This CDR3 is 14 amino acids long.

The gene calls are TRBV28 and TRBJ1-2, with 8 bases matching TRBD1. V trimming: 2 bases; J trimming: 7 bases; junction bases outside the gene matches: 12. The CDR3 is made up of 16 amino acids. CDR1 MDHEN and CDR2 SYDVKM come from the germline V gene. CDR3 bases: TGTGCCAGCAGTTTACCCATTGGACAGGGACAGTCTGGCTACACCTTC. As protein: CASSLPIGQGQSGYTF.

The rearrangement joins TRBV30 to TRBJ1-1, with a weak D call TRBD1 (6 bases). V lost 3 bases, J lost 5 bases, and 16 bases lay in between. Per germline, CDR1 GTSNPN and CDR2 SVGIG (reference sequence). This CDR3 is 14 amino acids long. The CDR3, as DNA: TGTGCCTGGAGGAAAGGGGGTTGGCGGACTGAAGCTTTCTTT. Translating it yields CAWRKGGWRTEAFF.

This clone turned up a few times. The chain recombines TRBV7-9 with TRBJ2-5; 13 bases match TRBD2. Germline CDR1 reads SEHNR; CDR2 reads FQNEAQ (reference sequence). The CDR3 contains 17 residues. The trim removed 0 bases at V and 3 bases at J, leaving 4 bases unmatched. The CDR3 DNA reads as TGTGCCAGCAGCTTAGCAGGACTAGCGGGAGTTAAAGAGACCCAGTACTTC. Its translation: CASSLAGLAGVKETQYF.

The chain joins TRBV28 to TRBJ2-7, with 9 bases identical to TRBD1. CDR3 length: 15 residues. V dropped 4 bases and J dropped 4; count of bases not matched to a gene: 8. Germline V gene data show CDR1 as MDHEN and CDR2 as SYDVKM. CDR3 amino acids: CASSSGQGTWYEQYF. Here the CDR3 DNA reads TGTGCCAGCAGTTCCGGACAGGGGACATGGTACGAGCAGTACTTC.

The chain combines TRBV7-9 with TRBJ1-1; TRBD1 agrees at 7 bases. V shed 5 bases and J 3 bases; nucleotides not matched to a gene: 3. CDR1 and CDR2 (germline): SEHNR, FQNEAQ (reference sequence). This CDR3 spans 13 amino acids. This CDR3 reads CASSPQGDTEAFF. DNA for the CDR3: TGTGCCAGCAGCCCCCAGGGGGACACTGAAGCTTTCTTT.

The chain is built from TRBV6-4 and TRBJ2-1; D is unclear. Looked up from germline, CDR1 is MRHNA and CDR2 is SNTAGT. The CDR3 runs to 15 residues. V lost 2 bases and J lost 6, with 14 bases in between. This chain's CDR3 is CASSDQYDTINEQFF. The CDR3 region has the DNA TGTGCCAGCAGTGACCAATACGACACGATCAATGAGCAGTTCTTC.

The chain has TRBV28 and TRBJ1-5; D may be TRBD1 (6 bases). V was shortened by 5 bases and J by 3 bases, with 11 bases between the two germline ends. The CDR3 length is 14 residues. Germline CDR1 is MDHEN and CDR2 is SYDVKM. The CDR3 sequence is CASSPGHNNQPQHF. CDR3 DNA: TGTGCCAGCAGTCCGGGACACAACAATCAGCCCCAGCATTTT.

J is TRBJ2-3 and V is TRBV11-3, with TRBD1 as a possible D gene (6 bases). The length of the CDR3 is 16 residues. V was cut by 1 base and J by 4 bases, with 15 bases left in between. The germline V gene has CDR1 SGHNT and CDR2 YENEEA. The CDR3 loop is CASSLGTGKGPDTQYF. CDR3 coding DNA: TGTGCCAGCAGCTTAGGAACAGGGAAGGGTCCAGATACGCAGTATTTT.

V and J are TRBV9 and TRBJ2-7; 9 bases map to TRBD2. This CDR3 is built from 14 residues. The germline V gene encodes CDR1 SGDLS and CDR2 YYNGEE. V trimming: 0 bases; J trimming: 2 bases; junction bases outside the gene matches: 0. The DNA for the CDR3 is TGTGCCAGCAGCGTAGCTAGCGGGACCTACGAGCAGTACTTC. Translated, it gives CASSVASGTYEQYF.